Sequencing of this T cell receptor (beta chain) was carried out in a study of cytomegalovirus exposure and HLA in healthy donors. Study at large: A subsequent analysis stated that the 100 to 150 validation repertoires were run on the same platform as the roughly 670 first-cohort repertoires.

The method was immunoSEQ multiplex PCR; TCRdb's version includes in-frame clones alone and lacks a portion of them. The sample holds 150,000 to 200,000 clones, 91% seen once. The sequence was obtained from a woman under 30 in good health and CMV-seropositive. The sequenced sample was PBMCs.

The CDR3 nucleotides read TGTGCCAGCAGCTTAGGGACTAGCGGGAAGGATGAGCAGTTCTTC. Protein: CASSLGTSGKDEQFF. This chain connects TRBV7-9 to TRBJ2-1; 12 nucleotides line up with TRBD2. Germline trimming cut 1 base from V and 8 bases from J; bases unmatched to any gene: 3. The length of the CDR3 is 15 residues. Germline V gene sequence: CDR1 SEHNR, CDR2 FQNEAQ (reference sequence).